This section outlines one T cell receptor beta chain sequence together with its context. No antigen is known for it. This CDR3 spans 16 amino acids. V shed 2 bases and J 5 bases; nucleotides not matched to a gene: 7. Germline CDR1 is MDHEN and CDR2 is SYDVKM. Primers for the PCR totalled 60 Vbeta and 13 Jbeta. The data were produced by immunoSEQ multiplex PCR, yet TCRdb's version contains in-frame clones alone and is incomplete. In the table there are some 140,000 clones, about 74% of which are singletons. This entry belongs to a study of cytomegalovirus exposure and HLA in healthy donors. Study conclusions and caveats: Later analysis showed most CMV-associated TCR beta chains appearing HLA-restricted.

Specimen: PBMCs. The gene calls are TRBV28 and TRBJ2-5; TRBD2 aligns across 11 bases. The clonotype originates from a woman aged 55-69 years in good health and CMV-seronegative. The CDR3 spells CASSLTSGSKGETQYF. CDR3 nucleotide sequence: TGTGCCAGCAGTTTAACTAGCGGGAGTAAAGGGGAGACCCAGTACTTC.